This TCR beta chain was found in a study of cytomegalovirus exposure and HLA in healthy donors. Turning to the study itself: The 95 to 150 validation repertoires used a platform that matched the one used for the approximately 700 first-cohort repertoires, as a later analysis reported. General observations from the study: Reports described diagnosis of cytomegalovirus status by the classifier as highly specific and sensitive.

Profiling relied on immunoSEQ multiplex PCR, and the TCRdb table lists in-frame clones only, not all of them. The data contain approximately 76,000 clones, approximately 95% of them seen just once; the ten biggest clones take up 2.5% to 3.5%. Worth noting for this clone: What it binds is unknown.

The V and J ends lost 0 bases and 2 bases respectively, with 6 bases between them. The CDR3 consists of 14 residues. Looked up from germline, CDR1 is SEHNR and CDR2 is FQNEAQ (reference sequence). The source material was PBMCs. The chain couples TRBV7-9 to TRBJ2-3; D unresolved. This TCR was recovered from a woman younger than 30 in good health and CMV-seropositive. The CDR3 DNA reads TGTGCCAGCAGCTTAGCAGAGGACACAGATACGCAGTATTTT. Its translation: CASSLAEDTDTQYF. The full variable domain, rest sourced from reference TRBV7-9 and TRBJ2-3, is DTGVSQNPRHKITKRGQNVTFRCDPISEHNRLYWYRQTLGQGPEFLTYFQNEAQLEKSRLLSDRFSAERPKGSFSTLEIQRTEQGDSAMYLCASSLAEDTDTQYFGPGTRLTVL.